The next 14 T cell receptor beta chains were all read from a single sample in a study of T cells in narcolepsy. Clones were sequenced by immunoSEQ multiplex PCR, and TCRdb holds only the in-frame ones, with some missing. The repertoire holds 20,000 to 25,000 clones, with 90% to 95% as singletons. Specimen: CD45RA- memory CD4+ T cells from PBMCs. Receptor source: a human donor with narcolepsy.

This clone was seen once. The V gene is TRBV19, the J gene TRBJ2-1, with TRBD2 identical over 13 bases. V was pared by 7 bases and J by 8 bases, with 11 bases of the junction left unmatched. Germline CDR1 and CDR2: LNHDA and SQIVND (reference sequence). The CDR3 covers 16 residues. In DNA form, the CDR3 reads TGTGCCAGTACCCCCCTCGGGACTAGCGGGATAGATGAGCAGTTCTTC. This translates into CASTPLGTSGIDEQFF.

The V call is TRBV11-2, the J call TRBJ2-7, with 7 bases identical to TRBD1. Germline lookup yields CDR1 SGHAT and CDR2 FQNNGV. Trimming removed 3 bases from V and 0 bases from J; junction bases left unmatched: 5. The CDR3 has 15 residues. The CDR3 region has the DNA TGTGCCAGCAGCTTTCCGGGACAGATCTCCTACGAGCAGTACTTC. Encoded protein: CASSFPGQISYEQYF.

The gene calls are TRBV5-6 and TRBJ2-7; weak D call: TRBD1 (5 bases). Trimming stripped 0 bases from V and 1 base from J, with 11 bases between. The CDR3 has 15 amino acids. CDR1 and CDR2 from the germline V gene are SGHDT and YYEEEE. CDR3 DNA sequence: TGTGCCAGCAGCTTGGCCTACAGGTCGTCCTACGAGCAGTACTTC. It translates to CASSLAYRSSYEQYF.

The CDR3 nucleotides read TGTGCCAGCAGCCCTAGGCGGCTCACAGATACGCAGTATTTT. Translating it yields CASSPRRLTDTQYF. The chain joins TRBV7-2 to TRBJ2-3; no definite D call. The germline V and J ends were trimmed by 5 bases and 2 bases, with 11 bases remaining between them. CDR3 length: 14 amino acids. CDR1 SGHTA and CDR2 FQGNSA come from the germline V gene. Full variable domain (remainder filled in from reference TRBV7-2 and TRBJ2-3): GAGVSQSPSNKVTEKGKDVELRCDPISGHTALYWYRQSLGQGLEFLIYFQGNSAPDKSGLPSDRFSAERTGGSVSTLTIQRTQQEDSAVYLCASSPRRLTDTQYFGPGTRLTVL.

This chain uses TRBV9 with TRBJ2-1, with TRBD2 matching 9 bases. Germline V gene sequence: CDR1 SGDLS, CDR2 YYNGEE. The V and J ends lost 0 bases and 7 bases, in that order; junction bases with no gene match: 11. The CDR3 consists of 17 residues. The CDR3 loop is CASSVEARGTSRNEQFF. CDR3 nucleotides: TGTGCCAGCAGCGTAGAGGCTAGGGGGACTAGCAGAAATGAGCAGTTCTTC. Using reference TRBV9 and TRBJ2-1 for the parts outside the CDR3, the full variable domain is DSGVTQTPKHLITATGQRVTLRCSPRSGDLSVYWYQQSLDQGLQFLIQYYNGEERAKGNILERFSAQQFPDLHSELNLSSLELGDSALYFCASSVEARGTSRNEQFFGPGTRLTVL.

The chain is built from TRBV29-1 and TRBJ2-5, with TRBD2 matching over 9 bases. Losses at the gene ends were 7 bases for V and 5 bases for J; bases not matched to a gene: 8. The CDR3 has 13 residues. Germline CDR1 reads SQVTM; CDR2 reads ANQGSEA. The CDR3 here is CSGFSGSGETQYF. The CDR3 DNA sequence: TGCAGCGGCTTTAGCGGGAGCGGGGAGACCCAGTACTTC.

This rearrangement joins TRBV29-1 to TRBJ1-3; D is ambiguous. This CDR3 comprises 12 residues. V dropped 7 bases and J dropped 4 bases, with 11 bases sitting between them. Germline CDR1 reads SQVTM; CDR2 reads ANQGSEA. The chain's CDR3 is CSGGSSGNTIYF. The CDR3 DNA sequence: TGCAGCGGAGGGTCTTCAGGAAACACCATATATTTT. The full variable domain, rest sourced from reference TRBV29-1 and TRBJ1-3, is SAVISQKPSRDICQRGTSLTIQCQVDSQVTMMFWYRQQPGQSLTLIATANQGSEATYESGFVIDKFPISRPNLTFSTLTVSNMSPEDSSIYLCSGGSSGNTIYFGEGSWLTVV.

The V and J genes are TRBV5-8 and TRBJ1-1, with TRBD1 as a possible D gene (5 bases). V lost 4 bases to trimming and J lost 6 bases, with 22 bases between them. Germline V CDR1 and CDR2: SGHTS, YDEGEE. This CDR3 region has 16 residues. In DNA form, the CDR3 reads TGTGCCAGCAGCCACAGGTCAGGAGGGCGAGGGGCTGAAGCTTTCTTT. Protein sequence: CASSHRSGGRGAEAFF.

The genes are TRBV30 and TRBJ2-1; D not certain. Looked up from germline, CDR1 is GTSNPN and CDR2 is SVGIG (reference sequence). The CDR3 spans 11 residues. V was clipped by 0 bases and J by 9 bases, with 6 bases between them. The CDR3 nucleotides are TGTGCCTGGAGTGTCGCGGTTGAGCAGTTCTTC. Amino acids: CAWSVAVEQFF. Filled out from reference TRBV30 and TRBJ2-1, the complete variable domain reads SQTIHQWPATLVQPVGSPLSLECTVEGTSNPNLYWYRQAAGRGLQLLFYSVGIGQISSEVPQNLSASRPQDRQFILSSKKLLLSDSGFYLCAWSVAVEQFFGPGTRLTVL.

This rearrangement joins TRBV6-6 to TRBJ2-7, with D possibly TRBD2 on 6 matching bases. This CDR3 contains 13 residues. V lost 6 bases and J 6 bases, leaving 15 bases between the germline ends. Germline CDR1 is MNHNY and CDR2 is SVGAGI (reference sequence). CDR3 sequence reads: CASSPGGEGEQYF. The CDR3 DNA reads TGTGCCAGCAGCCCCGGGGGTGAAGGCGAGCAGTACTTC.

This chain uses TRBV5-4 with TRBJ2-5; 7 nucleotides align to TRBD1. Looked up from germline, CDR1 is SGHNT and CDR2 is YYREEE (reference sequence). The V gene end was trimmed by 4 bases and the J gene end by 5 bases; junction bases not matched to a gene: 5. The length of the CDR3 is 13 residues. CDR3 sequence (DNA): TGTGCCAGCAGCGAAGGGGGCGACGAGACCCAGTACTTC. It yields the protein CASSEGGDETQYF.

This rearrangement joins TRBV11-3 to TRBJ2-1, with 10 bases aligning to TRBD2. There are 14 residues in the CDR3. Trimming cost V 4 bases and J 10 bases; bases outside gene matches: 7. CDR1 and CDR2 (germline): SGHNT, YENEEA. Here the CDR3 DNA reads TGTGCCAGCAGCTCCCTAGCGGGAGAAGGGGAGCAGTTCTTC. It codes for CASSSLAGEGEQFF.

The J gene is TRBJ1-1, the V gene TRBV7-2; 7 bases line up with TRBD1. This CDR3 has 13 amino acids. Germline trimming cut 4 bases from V and 4 bases from J; bases unmatched to any gene: 3. Looked up from germline, CDR1 is SGHTA and CDR2 is FQGNSA. CDR3 amino acids: CASSSYRGTEAFF. CDR3 nucleotides: TGTGCCAGCAGCTCTTACAGGGGCACTGAAGCTTTCTTT.

The rearrangement links TRBV5-4 to TRBJ1-2, with D tentatively TRBD1 (5 bases). The V gene's germline CDR1 is SGHNT and CDR2 YYREEE (reference sequence). The CDR3 totals 15 residues. Trimming left V 4 bases short and J 5 bases short, with 18 bases between. CDR3 protein: CASSGLIGGKYGYTF. The CDR3 DNA is TGTGCCAGCAGCGGCCTAATCGGGGGAAAATATGGCTACACCTTC. Looking up the rest from reference TRBV5-4 and TRBJ1-2 gives the full variable domain: ETGVTQSPTHLIKTRGQQVTLRCSSQSGHNTVSWYQQALGQGPQFIFQYYREEENGRGNFPPRFSGLQFPNYSSELNVNALELDDSALYLCASSGLIGGKYGYTFGSGTRLTVV.